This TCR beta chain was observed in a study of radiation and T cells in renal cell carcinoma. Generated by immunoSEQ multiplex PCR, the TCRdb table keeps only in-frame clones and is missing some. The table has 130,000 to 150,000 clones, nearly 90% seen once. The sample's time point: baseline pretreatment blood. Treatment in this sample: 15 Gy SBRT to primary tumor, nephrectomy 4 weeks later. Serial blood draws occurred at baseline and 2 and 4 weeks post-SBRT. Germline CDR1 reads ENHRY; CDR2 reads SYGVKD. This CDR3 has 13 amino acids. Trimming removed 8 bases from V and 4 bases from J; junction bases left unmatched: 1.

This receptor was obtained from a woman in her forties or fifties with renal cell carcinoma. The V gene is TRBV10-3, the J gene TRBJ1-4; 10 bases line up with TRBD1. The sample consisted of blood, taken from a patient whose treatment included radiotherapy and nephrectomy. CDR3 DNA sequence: TGTGCCATCGGGACAGGGGTTAATGAAAAACTGTTTTTT. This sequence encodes CAIGTGVNEKLFF.